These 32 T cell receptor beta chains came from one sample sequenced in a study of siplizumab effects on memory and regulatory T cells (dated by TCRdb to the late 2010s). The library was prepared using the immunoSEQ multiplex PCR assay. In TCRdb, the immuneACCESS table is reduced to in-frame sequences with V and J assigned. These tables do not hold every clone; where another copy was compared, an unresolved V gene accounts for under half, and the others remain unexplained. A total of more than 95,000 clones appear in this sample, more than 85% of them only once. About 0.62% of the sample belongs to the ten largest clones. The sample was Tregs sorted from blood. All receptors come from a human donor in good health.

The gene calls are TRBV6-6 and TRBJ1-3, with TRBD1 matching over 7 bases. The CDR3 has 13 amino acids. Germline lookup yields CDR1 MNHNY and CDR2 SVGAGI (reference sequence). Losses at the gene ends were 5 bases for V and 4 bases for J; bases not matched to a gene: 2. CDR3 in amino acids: CASSETGGNTIYF. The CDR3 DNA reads TGTGCCAGCAGTGAGACAGGGGGAAACACCATATATTTT.

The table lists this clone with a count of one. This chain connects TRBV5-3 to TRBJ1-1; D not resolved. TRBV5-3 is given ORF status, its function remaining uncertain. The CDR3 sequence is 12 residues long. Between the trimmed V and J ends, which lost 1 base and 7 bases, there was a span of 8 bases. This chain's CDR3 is CARSLRLHEAFF. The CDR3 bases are TGTGCCAGAAGCTTGCGGCTCCATGAAGCTTTCTTT.

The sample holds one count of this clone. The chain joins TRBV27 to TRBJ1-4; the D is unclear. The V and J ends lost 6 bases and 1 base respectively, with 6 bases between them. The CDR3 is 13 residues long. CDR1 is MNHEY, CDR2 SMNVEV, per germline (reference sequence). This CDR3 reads CASRDLTNEKLFF. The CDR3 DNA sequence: TGTGCCAGCAGGGATTTAACTAATGAAAAACTGTTTTTT.

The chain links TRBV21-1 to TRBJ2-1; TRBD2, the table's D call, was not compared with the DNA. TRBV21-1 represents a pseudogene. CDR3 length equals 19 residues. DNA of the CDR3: TGTGCCAGCAGCAAAGCGCTTTCCTTTCTAGCGGGCTGGTTCCGTGAGCAGTTCTTC. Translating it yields CASSKALSFLAGWFREQFF.

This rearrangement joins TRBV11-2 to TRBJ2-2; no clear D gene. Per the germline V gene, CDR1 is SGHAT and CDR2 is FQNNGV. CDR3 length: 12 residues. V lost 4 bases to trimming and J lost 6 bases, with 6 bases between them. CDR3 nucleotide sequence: TGTGCCAGCAGCTCTAACCCCGGGGAGCTGTTTTTT. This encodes CASSSNPGELFF.

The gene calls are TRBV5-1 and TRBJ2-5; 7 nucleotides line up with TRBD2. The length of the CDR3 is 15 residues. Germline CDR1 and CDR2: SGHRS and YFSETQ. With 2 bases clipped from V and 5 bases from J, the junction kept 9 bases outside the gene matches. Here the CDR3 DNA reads TGCGCCAGCAGCTTAGGGCCGGGGGGAGAGGAGACCCAGTACTTC. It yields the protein CASSLGPGGEETQYF.

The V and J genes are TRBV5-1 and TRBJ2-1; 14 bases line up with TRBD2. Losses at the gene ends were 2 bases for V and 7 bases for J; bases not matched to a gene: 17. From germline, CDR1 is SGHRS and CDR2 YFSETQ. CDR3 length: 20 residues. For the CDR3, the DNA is TGCGCCAGCAGCTTCCTTAGACTAGCGGGAGGGCCGCGGCAGGGGAATGAGCAGTTCTTC. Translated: CASSFLRLAGGPRQGNEQFF.

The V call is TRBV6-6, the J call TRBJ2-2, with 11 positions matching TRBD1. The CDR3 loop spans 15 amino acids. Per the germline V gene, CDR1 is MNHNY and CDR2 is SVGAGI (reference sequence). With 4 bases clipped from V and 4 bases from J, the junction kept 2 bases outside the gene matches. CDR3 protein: CASSWDRGGTGELFF. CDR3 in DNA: TGTGCCAGCAGTTGGGACAGGGGGGGCACCGGGGAGCTGTTTTTT.

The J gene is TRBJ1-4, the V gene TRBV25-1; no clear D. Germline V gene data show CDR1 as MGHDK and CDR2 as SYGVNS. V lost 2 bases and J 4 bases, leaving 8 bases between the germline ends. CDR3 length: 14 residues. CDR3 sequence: CASSETGFNEKLFF. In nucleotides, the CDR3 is TGTGCCAGCAGTGAAACCGGCTTTAATGAAAAACTGTTTTTT.

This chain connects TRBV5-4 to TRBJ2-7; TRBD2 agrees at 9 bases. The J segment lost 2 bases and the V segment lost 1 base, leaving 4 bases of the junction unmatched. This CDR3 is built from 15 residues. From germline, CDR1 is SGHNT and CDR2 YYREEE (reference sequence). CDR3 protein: CASSLSSGDPYEQYF. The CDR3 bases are TGTGCCAGCAGCTTGTCTAGCGGGGACCCCTACGAGCAGTACTTC. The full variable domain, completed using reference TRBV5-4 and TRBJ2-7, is ETGVTQSPTHLIKTRGQQVTLRCSSQSGHNTVSWYQQALGQGPQFIFQYYREEENGRGNFPPRFSGLQFPNYSSELNVNALELDDSALYLCASSLSSGDPYEQYFGPGTRLTVT.

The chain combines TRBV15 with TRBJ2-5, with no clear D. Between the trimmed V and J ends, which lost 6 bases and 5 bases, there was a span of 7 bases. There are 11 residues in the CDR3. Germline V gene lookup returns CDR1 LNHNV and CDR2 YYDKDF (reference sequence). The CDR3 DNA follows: TGTGCCACCAGTACCGAGGAGACCCAGTACTTC. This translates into CATSTEETQYF.

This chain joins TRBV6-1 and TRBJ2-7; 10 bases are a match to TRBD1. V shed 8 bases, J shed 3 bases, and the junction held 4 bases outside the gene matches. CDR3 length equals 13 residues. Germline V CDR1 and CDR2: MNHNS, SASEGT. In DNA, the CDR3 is TGTGCCAGCGTAGGACAGGGGGTCTACGAGCAGTACTTC. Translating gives CASVGQGVYEQYF.

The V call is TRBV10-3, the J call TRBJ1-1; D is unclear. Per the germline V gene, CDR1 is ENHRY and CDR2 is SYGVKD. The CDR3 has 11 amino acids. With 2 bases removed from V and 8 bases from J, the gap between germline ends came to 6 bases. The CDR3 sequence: CAISERREAFF. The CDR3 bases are TGTGCCATCAGTGAGAGAAGAGAAGCTTTCTTT.

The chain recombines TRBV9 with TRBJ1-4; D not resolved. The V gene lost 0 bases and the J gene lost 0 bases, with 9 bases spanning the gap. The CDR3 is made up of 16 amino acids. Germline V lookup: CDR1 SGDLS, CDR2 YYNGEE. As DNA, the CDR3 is TGTGCCAGCAGCGTAGCCCCCGGGGCAACTAATGAAAAACTGTTTTTT. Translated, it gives CASSVAPGATNEKLFF.

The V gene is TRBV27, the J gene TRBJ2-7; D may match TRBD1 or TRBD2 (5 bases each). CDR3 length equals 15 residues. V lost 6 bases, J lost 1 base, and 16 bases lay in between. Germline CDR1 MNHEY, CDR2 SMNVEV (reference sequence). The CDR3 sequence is CASRGSGTFSYEQYF. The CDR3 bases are TGTGCCAGCAGAGGCTCAGGGACGTTTTCCTACGAGCAGTACTTC.

CDR3: CAWSGETTYEQYF. The CDR3 coding sequence is TGTGCCTGGAGTGGCGAGACGACGTACGAGCAGTACTTC. The rearrangement uses TRBV30 and TRBJ2-7, with unresolved D. V was cut by 1 base and J by 4 bases, with 11 bases left in between. This CDR3 region has 13 residues. Germline V gene data show CDR1 as GTSNPN and CDR2 as SVGIG (reference sequence).

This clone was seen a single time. The CDR3 sequence is CASSGGGWGNTIYF. The CDR3 region has the DNA TGTGCCAGCAGCGGGGGCGGTTGGGGAAACACCATATATTTT. The rearrangement joins TRBV9 to TRBJ1-3; tentatively, D is TRBD1 (5 bases). Germline CDR1 SGDLS, CDR2 YYNGEE. The CDR3 is 14 amino acids. V was clipped by 3 bases and J by 4 bases, with 11 bases between them.

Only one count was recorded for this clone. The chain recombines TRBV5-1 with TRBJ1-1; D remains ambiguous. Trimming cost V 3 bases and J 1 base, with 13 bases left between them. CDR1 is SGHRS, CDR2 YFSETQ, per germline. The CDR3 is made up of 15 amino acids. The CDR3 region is CASSWTPDANTEAFF. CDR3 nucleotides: TGCGCCAGCAGCTGGACCCCGGATGCGAACACTGAAGCTTTCTTT.

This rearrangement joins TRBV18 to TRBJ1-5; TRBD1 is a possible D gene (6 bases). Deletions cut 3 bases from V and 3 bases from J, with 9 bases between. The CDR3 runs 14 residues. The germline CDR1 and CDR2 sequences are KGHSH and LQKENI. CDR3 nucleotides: TGTGCCAGCTCACCTACAGGGATCAATCAGCCCCAGCATTTT. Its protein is CASSPTGINQPQHF.

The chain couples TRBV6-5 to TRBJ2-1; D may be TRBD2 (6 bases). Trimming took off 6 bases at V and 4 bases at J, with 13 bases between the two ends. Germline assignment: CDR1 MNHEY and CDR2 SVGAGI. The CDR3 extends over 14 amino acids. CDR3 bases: TGTGCCAGCAGATCAAGAGCGGGTTACAATGAGCAGTTCTTC. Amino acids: CASRSRAGYNEQFF.

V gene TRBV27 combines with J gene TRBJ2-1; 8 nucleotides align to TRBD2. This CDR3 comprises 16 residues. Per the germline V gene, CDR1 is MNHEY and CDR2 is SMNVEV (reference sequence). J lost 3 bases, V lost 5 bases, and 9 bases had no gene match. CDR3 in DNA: TGTGCCAGCAGTCTGGCGGTAGCGGGGCTCTACAATGAGCAGTTCTTC. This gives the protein CASSLAVAGLYNEQFF.

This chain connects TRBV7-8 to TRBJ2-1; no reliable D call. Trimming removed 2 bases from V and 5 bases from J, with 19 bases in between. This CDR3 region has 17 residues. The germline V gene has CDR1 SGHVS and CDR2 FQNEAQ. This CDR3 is CASSLRLGANPDNEQFF. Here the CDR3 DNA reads TGTGCCAGCAGCTTAAGGTTAGGCGCTAACCCGGACAATGAGCAGTTCTTC.

Written as DNA, the CDR3 is TGTGCCAGCATCAGATACACCGGGGAGCTGTTTTTT. Protein sequence: CASIRYTGELFF. This rearrangement joins TRBV6-5 to TRBJ2-2; D uncertain. This CDR3 spans 12 amino acids. Between the trimmed V and J ends, which lost 7 bases and 3 bases, there was a span of 6 bases. The V gene's germline CDR1 is MNHEY and CDR2 SVGAGI.

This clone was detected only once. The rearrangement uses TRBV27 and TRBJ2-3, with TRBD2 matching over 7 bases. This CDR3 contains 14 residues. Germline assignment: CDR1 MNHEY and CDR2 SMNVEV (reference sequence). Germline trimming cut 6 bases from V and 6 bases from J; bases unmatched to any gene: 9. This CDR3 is CASRRLAGGDTQYF. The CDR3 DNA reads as TGTGCCAGCAGAAGACTAGCCGGTGGGGATACGCAGTATTTT.

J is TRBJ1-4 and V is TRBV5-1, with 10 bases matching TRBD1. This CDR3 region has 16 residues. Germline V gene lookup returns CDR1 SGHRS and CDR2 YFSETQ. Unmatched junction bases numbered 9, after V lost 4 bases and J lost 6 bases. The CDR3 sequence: CASSGGTGDSYEKLFF. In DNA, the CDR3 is TGCGCCAGCAGCGGAGGGACAGGGGATTCATATGAAAAACTGTTTTTT.

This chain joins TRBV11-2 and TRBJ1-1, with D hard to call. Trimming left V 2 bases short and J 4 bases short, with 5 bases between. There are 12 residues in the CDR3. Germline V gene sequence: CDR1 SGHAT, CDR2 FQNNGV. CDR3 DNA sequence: TGTGCCAGCAGCTTATTGGCCACTGAAGCTTTCTTT. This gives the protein CASSLLATEAFF.

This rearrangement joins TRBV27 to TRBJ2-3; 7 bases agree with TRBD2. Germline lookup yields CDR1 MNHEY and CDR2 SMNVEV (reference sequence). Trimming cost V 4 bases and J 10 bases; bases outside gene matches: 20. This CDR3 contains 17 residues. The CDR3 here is CASSSLLGGSGILAQYF. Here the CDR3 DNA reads TGTGCCAGCAGTTCCCTTCTTGGCGGGAGTGGGATTTTAGCGCAGTATTTT.

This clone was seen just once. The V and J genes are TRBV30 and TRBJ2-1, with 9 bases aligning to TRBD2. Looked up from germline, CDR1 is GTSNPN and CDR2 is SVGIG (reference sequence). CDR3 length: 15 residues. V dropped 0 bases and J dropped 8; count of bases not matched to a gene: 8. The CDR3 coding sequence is TGTGCCTGGAGTGTAGGCCTAGCGGGGTTGGATGAGCAGTTCTTC. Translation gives CAWSVGLAGLDEQFF. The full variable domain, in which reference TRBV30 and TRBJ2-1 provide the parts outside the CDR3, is SQTIHQWPATLVQPVGSPLSLECTVEGTSNPNLYWYRQAAGRGLQLLFYSVGIGQISSEVPQNLSASRPQDRQFILSSKKLLLSDSGFYLCAWSVGLAGLDEQFFGPGTRLTVL.

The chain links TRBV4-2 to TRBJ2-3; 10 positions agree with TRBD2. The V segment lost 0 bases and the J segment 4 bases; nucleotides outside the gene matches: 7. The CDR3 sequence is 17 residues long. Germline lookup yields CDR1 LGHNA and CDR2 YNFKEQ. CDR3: CASSQEMIAGGPDTQYF. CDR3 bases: TGTGCCAGCAGCCAAGAAATGATAGCGGGAGGACCAGATACGCAGTATTTT.

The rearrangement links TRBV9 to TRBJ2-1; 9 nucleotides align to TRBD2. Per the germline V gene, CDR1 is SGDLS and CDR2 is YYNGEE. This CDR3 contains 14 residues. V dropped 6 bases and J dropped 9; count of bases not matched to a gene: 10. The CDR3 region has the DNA TGTGCCAGCATCGTGCGGCGGGGGGGCTCTGAGCAGTTCTTC. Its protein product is CASIVRRGGSEQFF.

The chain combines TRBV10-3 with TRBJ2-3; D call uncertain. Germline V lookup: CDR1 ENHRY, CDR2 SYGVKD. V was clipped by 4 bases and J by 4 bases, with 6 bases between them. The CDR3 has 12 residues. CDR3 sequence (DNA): TGTGCCATCAGTGCAACCGCAGATACGCAGTATTTT. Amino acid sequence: CAISATADTQYF.

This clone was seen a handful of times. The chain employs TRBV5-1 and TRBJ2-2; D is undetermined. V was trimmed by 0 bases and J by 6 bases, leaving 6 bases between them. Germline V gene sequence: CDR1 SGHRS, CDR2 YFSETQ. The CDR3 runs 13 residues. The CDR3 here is CASSLVLSGELFF. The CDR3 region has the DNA TGCGCCAGCAGCTTGGTTTTGTCCGGGGAGCTGTTTTTT.